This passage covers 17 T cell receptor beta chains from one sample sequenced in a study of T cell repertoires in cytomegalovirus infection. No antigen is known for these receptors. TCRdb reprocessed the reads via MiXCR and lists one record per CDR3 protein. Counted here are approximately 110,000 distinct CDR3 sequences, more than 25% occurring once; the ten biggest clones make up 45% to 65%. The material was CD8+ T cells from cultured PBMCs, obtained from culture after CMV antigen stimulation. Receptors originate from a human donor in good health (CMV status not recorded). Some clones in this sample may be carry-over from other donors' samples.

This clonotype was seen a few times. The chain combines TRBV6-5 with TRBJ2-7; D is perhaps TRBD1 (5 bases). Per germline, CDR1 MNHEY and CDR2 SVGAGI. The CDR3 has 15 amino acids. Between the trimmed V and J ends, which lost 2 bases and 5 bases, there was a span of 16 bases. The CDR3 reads CASSYRPAGKNEQYF. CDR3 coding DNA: TGTGCCAGCAGTTACCGACCGGCAGGGAAGAACGAGCAGTACTTC.

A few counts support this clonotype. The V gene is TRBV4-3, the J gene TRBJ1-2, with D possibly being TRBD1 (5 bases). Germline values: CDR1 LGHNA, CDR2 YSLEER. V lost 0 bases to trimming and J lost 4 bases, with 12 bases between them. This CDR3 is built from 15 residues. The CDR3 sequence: CASSQEDGGSYGYTF. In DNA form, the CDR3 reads TGCGCCAGCAGCCAAGAGGACGGGGGATCCTATGGCTACACCTTC.

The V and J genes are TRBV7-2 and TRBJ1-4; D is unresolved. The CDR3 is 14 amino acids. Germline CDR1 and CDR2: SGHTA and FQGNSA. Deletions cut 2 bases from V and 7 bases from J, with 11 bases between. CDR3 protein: CASSLTTKSEKLFF. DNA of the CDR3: TGTGCCAGCAGCTTAACGACAAAGAGTGAAAAACTGTTTTTT.

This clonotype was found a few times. The CDR3 loop is CASSQGVRQPQHF. The CDR3, as DNA: TGCGCCAGCAGCCAAGGGGTACGGCAGCCCCAGCATTTT. The V gene is TRBV4-1, the J gene TRBJ1-5, with no clear D. Germline V CDR1 and CDR2: MGHRA, YSYEKL. The CDR3 is 13 amino acids. V lost 1 base to trimming and J lost 7 bases, with 8 bases between them.

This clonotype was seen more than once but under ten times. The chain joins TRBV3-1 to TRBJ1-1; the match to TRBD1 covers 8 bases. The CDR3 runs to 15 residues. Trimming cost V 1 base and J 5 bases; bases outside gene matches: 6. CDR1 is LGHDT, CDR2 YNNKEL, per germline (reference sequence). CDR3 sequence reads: CASSQGDRRWTEAFF. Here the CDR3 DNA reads TGTGCCAGCAGCCAAGGGGACAGGAGGTGGACTGAAGCTTTCTTT.

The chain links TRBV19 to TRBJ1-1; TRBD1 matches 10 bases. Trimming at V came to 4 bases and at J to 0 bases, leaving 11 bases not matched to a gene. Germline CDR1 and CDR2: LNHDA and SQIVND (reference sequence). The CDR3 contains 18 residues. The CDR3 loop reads CASSRRQGALFMNTEAFF. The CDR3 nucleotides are TGTGCCAGTAGTAGAAGACAGGGGGCTCTATTTATGAACACTGAAGCTTTCTTT.

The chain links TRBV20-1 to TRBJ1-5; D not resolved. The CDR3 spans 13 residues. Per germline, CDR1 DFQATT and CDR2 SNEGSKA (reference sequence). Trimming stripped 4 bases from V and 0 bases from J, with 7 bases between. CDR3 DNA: TGCAGTGCTACAGACTATAGCAATCAGCCCCAGCATTTT. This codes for CSATDYSNQPQHF.

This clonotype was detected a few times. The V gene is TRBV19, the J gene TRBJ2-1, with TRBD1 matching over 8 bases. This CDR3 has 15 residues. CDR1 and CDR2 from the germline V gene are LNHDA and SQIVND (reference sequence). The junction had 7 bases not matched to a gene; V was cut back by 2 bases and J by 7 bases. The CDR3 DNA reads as TGTGCCAGTAGTATATTTACAGGGGGTAGAAATGAGCAGTTCTTC. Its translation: CASSIFTGGRNEQFF. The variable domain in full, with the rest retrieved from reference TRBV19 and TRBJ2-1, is DGGITQSPKYLFRKEGQNVTLSCEQNLNHDAMYWYRQDPGQGLRLIYYSQIVNDFQKGDIAEGYSVSREKKESFPLTVTSAQKNPTAFYLCASSIFTGGRNEQFFGPGTRLTVL.

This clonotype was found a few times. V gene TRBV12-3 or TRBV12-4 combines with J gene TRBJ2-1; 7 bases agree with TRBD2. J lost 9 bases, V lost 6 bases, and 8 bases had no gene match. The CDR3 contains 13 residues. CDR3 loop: CASSYAGVVEQFF. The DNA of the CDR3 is TGTGCCAGCAGCTATGCGGGGGTGGTTGAGCAGTTCTTC.

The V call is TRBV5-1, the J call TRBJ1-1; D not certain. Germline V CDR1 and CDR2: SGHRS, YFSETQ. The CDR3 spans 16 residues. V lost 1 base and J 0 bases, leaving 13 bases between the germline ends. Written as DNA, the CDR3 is TGCGCCAGCAGCTTGAATAGGGCCGTCATGAACACTGAAGCTTTCTTT. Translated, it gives CASSLNRAVMNTEAFF.

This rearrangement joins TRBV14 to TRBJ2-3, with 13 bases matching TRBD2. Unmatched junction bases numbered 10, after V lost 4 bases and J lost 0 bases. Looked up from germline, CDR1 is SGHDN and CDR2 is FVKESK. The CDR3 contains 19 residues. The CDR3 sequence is CASSRGLAGASGSTDTQYF. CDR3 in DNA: TGTGCCAGCAGCCGCGGACTAGCGGGGGCCTCGGGTAGCACAGATACGCAGTATTTT.

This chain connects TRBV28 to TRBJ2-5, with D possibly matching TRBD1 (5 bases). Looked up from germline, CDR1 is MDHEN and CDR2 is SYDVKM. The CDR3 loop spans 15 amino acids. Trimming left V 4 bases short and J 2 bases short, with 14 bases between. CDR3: CASSSHGAAQETQYF. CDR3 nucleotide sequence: TGTGCCAGCAGTTCCCATGGGGCAGCACAAGAGACCCAGTACTTC.

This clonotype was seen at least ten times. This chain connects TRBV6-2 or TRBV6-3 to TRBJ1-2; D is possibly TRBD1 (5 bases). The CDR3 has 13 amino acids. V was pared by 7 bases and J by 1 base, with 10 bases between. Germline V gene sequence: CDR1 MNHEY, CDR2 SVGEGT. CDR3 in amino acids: CASTPGLNYGYTF. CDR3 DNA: TGTGCCAGCACTCCGGGACTTAACTATGGCTACACCTTC.

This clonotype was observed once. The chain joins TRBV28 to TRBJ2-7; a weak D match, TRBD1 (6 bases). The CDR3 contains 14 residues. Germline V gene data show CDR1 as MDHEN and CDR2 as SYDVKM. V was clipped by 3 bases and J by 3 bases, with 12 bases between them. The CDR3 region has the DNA TGTGCCAGCAGTTTGCAGGGACAAGGCTACGAGCAGTACTTC. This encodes CASSLQGQGYEQYF.

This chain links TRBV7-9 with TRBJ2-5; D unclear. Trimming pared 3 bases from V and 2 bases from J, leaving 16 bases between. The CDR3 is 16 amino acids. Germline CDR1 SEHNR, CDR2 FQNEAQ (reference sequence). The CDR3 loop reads CASSLVKDARQETQYF. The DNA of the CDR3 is TGTGCCAGCAGCTTGGTGAAGGACGCAAGGCAAGAGACCCAGTACTTC.

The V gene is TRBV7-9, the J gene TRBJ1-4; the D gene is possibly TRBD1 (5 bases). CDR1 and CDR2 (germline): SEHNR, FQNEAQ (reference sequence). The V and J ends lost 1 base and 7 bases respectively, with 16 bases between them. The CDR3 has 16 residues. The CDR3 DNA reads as TGTGCCAGCAGCTTAGTGGGGCAGAAGGAGGCTGAAAAACTGTTTTTT. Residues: CASSLVGQKEAEKLFF.

The CDR3 bases are TGTGCCAGCACAGAGGGACCGGGGGTCGACGAGCAGTACTTC. Translation gives CASTEGPGVDEQYF. The V gene is TRBV7-6, the J gene TRBJ2-7, with D possibly matching TRBD2 (6 bases). This CDR3 region has 14 residues. Germline CDR1 is SGHVS and CDR2 is FNYEAQ. V was pared by 7 bases and J by 5 bases, with 18 bases between.